Following are 21 T cell receptor beta chains from one sample sequenced in a study of T cells in localized non-small cell lung cancer. The method was immunoSEQ multiplex PCR; TCRdb's version includes in-frame clones alone and lacks a portion of them. The repertoire includes tens of thousands of clones, around four fifths of them detected once, and approximately 31% sits in the top ten. The source material was peripheral blood, sampled before any cancer treatment. The receptor set was obtained from a male donor at least 60 years old with stage II squamous cell lung carcinoma.

The chain carries TRBV12-2 and TRBJ1-2. TRBV12-2 is a listed pseudogene. The CDR3 length is 15 residues. CDR3 in amino acids: CASRLGLDSNYGYTF. CDR3 DNA: TGTGCAAGTCGCTTAGGCTTAGACTCAAACTATGGCTACACCTTC.

The chain employs TRBV14 and TRBJ2-3; 9 bases map to TRBD1. The CDR3 covers 16 residues. Per germline, CDR1 SGHDN and CDR2 FVKESK. Unmatched junction bases numbered 8, after V lost 4 bases and J lost 3 bases. DNA of the CDR3: TGTGCCAGCAGCCTACCGGGACAGGGCCTAACAGATACGCAGTATTTT. Residues: CASSLPGQGLTDTQYF.

The V gene is TRBV2, the J gene TRBJ1-5, with 7 nucleotides matching TRBD1. J was trimmed by 3 bases and V by 6 bases; bases with no gene match: 5. Germline V gene sequence: CDR1 SNHLY, CDR2 FYNNEI. The CDR3 spans 14 residues. Here the CDR3 reads CASRGQASNQPQHF. The CDR3 coding sequence is TGTGCCAGCAGAGGACAGGCCTCCAATCAGCCCCAGCATTTT.

On this clone: One end of the junction varies from germline; a read error may be responsible. V gene TRBV19 combines with J gene TRBJ1-2, with 8 bases identical to TRBD1. Per the germline V gene, CDR1 is LNHDA and CDR2 is SQIVND (reference sequence). The CDR3 is 13 amino acids. The CDR3 loop reads CASSTPNLDRVIF. CDR3 coding DNA: TGTGCCAGTAGCACCCCTAACTTGGACAGGGTGATCTTC.

The rearrangement uses TRBV18 and TRBJ1-5, with D tentatively TRBD1 (5 bases). Trimming left V 3 bases short and J 5 bases short, with 17 bases between. CDR1 is KGHSH, CDR2 LQKENI, per germline. The CDR3 is 16 amino acids. CDR3 DNA sequence: TGTGCCAGCTCACCCACGCAAGGGGTTGGGGATCAGCCCCAGCATTTT. This gives the protein CASSPTQGVGDQPQHF.

This clone was seen once. This chain joins TRBV5-5 and TRBJ1-2; TRBD1 matches 7 bases. Germline V gene data show CDR1 as SGHKS and CDR2 as YYEKEE (reference sequence). This CDR3 spans 13 amino acids. V lost 5 bases and J lost 8; bases outside the gene matches: 9. The CDR3 DNA sequence: TGTGCCAGCAGTCGACAGGGTAGTGGCGGCTACACCTTC. Residues: CASSRQGSGGYTF.

The chain links TRBV30 to TRBJ1-2; D is unclear. The CDR3 length is 12 residues. CDR1 and CDR2 from the germline V gene are GTSNPN and SVGIG (reference sequence). V shed 2 bases and J shed 8 bases, with 12 bases lying between them. In DNA form, the CDR3 reads TGTGCCTGGAGTCACCCCGACGCGGGCTACACCTTC. This translates into CAWSHPDAGYTF.

The V gene is TRBV6-5, the J gene TRBJ1-1; D remains unclear. The CDR3 extends over 16 amino acids. Germline CDR1 reads MNHEY; CDR2 reads SVGAGI. V was shortened by 2 bases and J by 3 bases, with 16 bases between the two germline ends. The CDR3 region is CASSYRAGRGDTEAFF. The DNA for the CDR3 is TGTGCCAGCAGTTACAGGGCAGGCCGAGGCGACACTGAAGCTTTCTTT.

The V gene is TRBV2, the J gene TRBJ2-7; perhaps TRBD1 as D (5 bases). There are 13 residues in the CDR3. Trimming removed 7 bases at V and 2 bases at J, with 12 bases between. CDR1 SNHLY and CDR2 FYNNEI come from the germline V gene. The CDR3 here is CASIGALTYEQYF. The CDR3 DNA is TGTGCCAGCATTGGGGCACTTACCTACGAGCAGTACTTC.

CDR3 region: CASSLGVGYEKLFF. Written as DNA, the CDR3 is TGTGCCAGCAGCTTAGGGGTGGGATATGAAAAACTGTTTTTT. This chain connects TRBV11-2 to TRBJ1-4; no definite D call. Germline CDR1 SGHAT, CDR2 FQNNGV. This CDR3 spans 14 amino acids. V dropped 1 base and J dropped 6 bases, with 9 bases sitting between them.

The chain employs TRBV29-1 and TRBJ2-7; 13 nucleotides line up with TRBD2. V gave up 4 bases and J gave up 5 bases; unmatched junction bases: 5. The V gene's germline CDR1 is SQVTM and CDR2 ANQGSEA. The CDR3 runs 14 residues. The CDR3 DNA sequence: TGCAGCGTTGGGACTAGCGGGAGTTCCCACGAGCAGTACTTC. It codes for CSVGTSGSSHEQYF.

V is TRBV5-1 and J is TRBJ2-3, with 7 bases matching TRBD1. Germline V gene data show CDR1 as SGHRS and CDR2 as YFSETQ. V lost 4 bases, J lost 4 bases, and 12 bases stayed unmatched. The CDR3 loop spans 16 amino acids. The CDR3 here is CASSEGQLLRADTQYF. CDR3 nucleotide sequence: TGCGCCAGCAGCGAGGGACAGCTCCTCAGAGCAGATACGCAGTATTTT.

The chain is built from TRBV18 and TRBJ2-3; perhaps D is TRBD1 or TRBD2 (5 bases each). The V gene lost 0 bases and the J gene lost 0 bases, with 10 bases spanning the gap. Germline CDR1 KGHSH, CDR2 LQKENI. This CDR3 comprises 16 residues. The CDR3 DNA reads as TGTGCCAGCTCACCACCGGGGGTTAGGAGCACAGATACGCAGTATTTT. Protein product: CASSPPGVRSTDTQYF.

The chain is built from TRBV7-6 and TRBJ1-2; maybe TRBD1 (6 bases). Germline values: CDR1 SGHVS, CDR2 FNYEAQ. The CDR3 extends over 13 amino acids. V lost 3 bases to trimming and J lost 8 bases, with 13 bases between them. CDR3 in DNA: TGTGCCAGCAGCTTCCGGGGGGCGATGGGCTACACCTTC. Its translation: CASSFRGAMGYTF.

In its sample, this clone was seen a few times. This sequence joins TRBV6-5 and TRBJ1-6; the D is unclear. V lost 6 bases, J lost 8 bases, and 11 bases lay in between. Germline V gene data show CDR1 as MNHEY and CDR2 as SVGAGI. The CDR3 is 13 amino acids. For the CDR3, the DNA is TGTGCCAGCAGCTCAGAAACGGATTCACCCCTCCACTTT. Translated: CASSSETDSPLHF.

This clone appeared a few times. This chain joins TRBV2 and TRBJ1-1, with a weak D call TRBD1 (5 bases). Germline V gives CDR1 SNHLY, CDR2 FYNNEI. V lost 9 bases to trimming and J lost 4 bases, with 12 bases between them. This CDR3 is built from 12 residues. The CDR3 spells CASKVRGTEAFF. The CDR3 DNA sequence: TGTGCCAGTAAGGTTAGGGGCACTGAAGCTTTCTTT.

The V and J genes are TRBV14 and TRBJ1-1; TRBD1 is a possible D gene (5 bases). The CDR3 has 13 residues. Germline V gene data show CDR1 as SGHDN and CDR2 as FVKESK. Trimming left V 4 bases short and J 1 base short, with 7 bases between. The CDR3 nucleotides read TGTGCCAGCAGCCGACAGCCGAACACTGAAGCTTTCTTT. It is translated as CASSRQPNTEAFF.

The chain employs TRBV27 and TRBJ1-2, with D possibly being TRBD1 (5 bases). The germline gives CDR1 MNHEY, CDR2 SMNVEV (reference sequence). The CDR3 is 14 amino acids. V was shortened by 2 bases and J by 3 bases, with 10 bases between the two germline ends. DNA of the CDR3: TGTGCCAGCAGTTTAAGGGGCCTCCACTATGGCTACACCTTC. This sequence encodes CASSLRGLHYGYTF.

In this sample, this clone turned up a few times. The rearrangement joins TRBV9 to TRBJ2-3; D is undetermined. V was pared by 3 bases and J by 4 bases, with 12 bases between. CDR3 length equals 14 residues. Germline V CDR1 and CDR2: SGDLS, YYNGEE. The CDR3 region has the DNA TGTGCCAGCAGCGATGGGCTAAGACCAGATACGCAGTATTTT. It is translated as CASSDGLRPDTQYF.

The chain is built from TRBV19 and TRBJ1-3, with D uncertain. The CDR3 has 14 amino acids. The germline CDR1 and CDR2 sequences are LNHDA and SQIVND (reference sequence). Trimming took off 2 bases at V and 2 bases at J, with 7 bases between the two ends. The DNA for the CDR3 is TGTGCCAGTAGTATAACGTATCCTGGAAACACCATATATTTT. Amino acids: CASSITYPGNTIYF.

This chain connects TRBV28 to TRBJ1-5, with D maybe TRBD1 (5 bases). There are 14 residues in the CDR3. Germline CDR1 MDHEN, CDR2 SYDVKM. V shed 5 bases and J shed 7 bases, with 15 bases lying between them. The CDR3 sequence: CASSPREGRQPQHF. CDR3 nucleotide sequence: TGTGCCAGCAGTCCCCGTGAGGGGAGGCAGCCCCAGCATTTT.